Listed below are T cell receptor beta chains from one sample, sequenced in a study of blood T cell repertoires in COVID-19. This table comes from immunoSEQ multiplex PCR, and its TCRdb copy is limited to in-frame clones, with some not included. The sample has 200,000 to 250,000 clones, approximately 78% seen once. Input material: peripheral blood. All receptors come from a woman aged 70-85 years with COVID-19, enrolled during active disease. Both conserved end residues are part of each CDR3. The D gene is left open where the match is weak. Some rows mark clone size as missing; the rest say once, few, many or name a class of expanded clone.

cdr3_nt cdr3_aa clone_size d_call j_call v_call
TGTGCCAGCCAAGGGAGTGGGTATGGCTACACCTTC CASQGSGYGYTF NA NA TRBJ1-2 TRBV12-3/TRBV12-4
TGTGCCAGCAGCTTGGGTGCGGGAATCTCCTACAATGAGCAGTTCTTC CASSLGAGISYNEQFF NA NA TRBJ2-1 TRBV5-4
TGTGCCAGCAGCAAGGCCCGACAGGGGACCAGAAGGAATGAGCAGTTCTTC CASSKARQGTRRNEQFF NA TRBD1 TRBJ2-1 TRBV7-2
TGCAGCGGACAGTCCTACAATGAGCAGTTCTTC CSGQSYNEQFF NA NA TRBJ2-1 TRBV29-1
TGTGCCACCAGTGACGGGGGGGGTTACAATCAGCCCCAGCATTTT CATSDGGGYNQPQHF NA NA TRBJ1-5 TRBV24-1
TGTGCCAGCAGCTTAATTAGCTCCTACGAGCAGTACTTC CASSLISSYEQYF NA NA TRBJ2-7 TRBV7-9
TGTGCCAGCAGTTTTACGAACACCGGGGAGCTGTTTTTT CASSFTNTGELFF NA NA TRBJ2-2 TRBV27
TGTGCCAGCAAAACAGGGCAAGTAGCCAACTATGGCTACACCTTC CASKTGQVANYGYTF NA NA TRBJ1-2 TRBV28
TGTGCCTGGAGTAACGAGTACGAGCAGTACTTC CAWSNEYEQYF once NA TRBJ2-7 TRBV30
TGTGCCACCAGTGATCTTGGTCCCTCCCCGGGGTACACTGAAGCTTTCTTT CATSDLGPSPGYTEAFF once NA TRBJ1-1 TRBV24-1
TGTGCCAGCAGAGGTCTGACAGCCCAAATGCAACAGCCCCAGCATTTT CASRGLTAQMQQPQHF once NA TRBJ1-5 TRBV2
TGTGCCAGCACCTCCTTATACACTGAAGCTTTCTTT CASTSLYTEAFF NA NA TRBJ1-1 TRBV28
TGTGCCAGCAGCCAAGATGCAGGCGGGGCGGGGCGACGCTCCTACAATGAGCAGTTCTTC CASSQDAGGAGRRSYNEQFF NA NA TRBJ2-1 TRBV4-2
TGTGCCAGTAGTGGTGGCTCCGGACCGGGAACTGAAGCTTTCTTT CASSGGSGPGTEAFF NA NA TRBJ1-1 TRBV19
TGCAGTGCTAGTAGACAGGGGGCTCCCCAATTCGAGCAGTACTTC CSASRQGAPQFEQYF NA TRBD1 TRBJ2-7 TRBV20-1
TGTGCCAGCAGTACAGGGGGCAAGTCCTACGAGCAGTACTTC CASSTGGKSYEQYF NA TRBD1 TRBJ2-7 TRBV25-1
TGTGCCAGCAGCGTTAGCGGGTCCTACCCCTACAATGAGCAGTTCTTC CASSVSGSYPYNEQFF NA TRBD2 TRBJ2-1 TRBV28
TGCGCCAGCAGAGACCCACTAGCAACTAATGAAAAACTGTTTTTT CASRDPLATNEKLFF NA NA TRBJ1-4 TRBV5-1
TGTGCCAGCAGCTTAATGGACAGAGGCACAGATACGCAGTATTTT CASSLMDRGTDTQYF NA NA TRBJ2-3 TRBV5-8
TGTGCCAGCAGCCGCGATCCCGCCTACACTGAAGCTTTCTTT CASSRDPAYTEAFF NA NA TRBJ1-1 TRBV7-2
TGCGCCAGCAGCTTTTATAGCTCCTACAATGAGCAGTTCTTC CASSFYSSYNEQFF NA NA TRBJ2-1 TRBV5-1
TGTGCCAGCAGCCCCCAGGGGGCAGTCTATGGCTACACCTTC CASSPQGAVYGYTF NA TRBD1 TRBJ1-2 TRBV3-1/TRBV3-2
TGTGCCAGCAGCGCACGGACAGGAGGATTTGGCTACACCTTC CASSARTGGFGYTF NA TRBD1 TRBJ1-2 TRBV9
TGTGCCTGGAGTATTACAGGGTACGAGCAGTACTTC CAWSITGYEQYF NA NA TRBJ2-7 TRBV30
TGTGCCAGCAGCTTCCACAGGGACAAAGAGACCCAGTACTTC CASSFHRDKETQYF NA NA TRBJ2-5 TRBV7-2
TGTGCCAGCAGTACCGGGACTAGCGCAGATACGCAGTATTTT CASSTGTSADTQYF NA TRBD2 TRBJ2-3 TRBV6-2/TRBV6-3
TGTGCCAGCAGTTGGCTAGCGGGAGGAGATGAGCAGTTCTTC CASSWLAGGDEQFF NA TRBD2 TRBJ2-1 TRBV27
TGTGCCAGCGAAGACAGGGGGGCCGGCGGCTACACCTTC CASEDRGAGGYTF few TRBD1 TRBJ1-2 TRBV28
TGTGCCAGCAGCCCCCTGGACAGGGGGTTCTCCTACGAGCAGTACTTC CASSPLDRGFSYEQYF NA TRBD1 TRBJ2-7 TRBV7-9
TGTGCCAGCAGTTATAGACAAGGCCATGGCTACACCTTC CASSYRQGHGYTF NA NA TRBJ1-2 TRBV28
TGTGCCAGCAGCCAAGTTCCCAGGGATGGCTACACCTTC CASSQVPRDGYTF NA NA TRBJ1-2 TRBV3-1/TRBV3-2
TGTGCCAGCAGCTTTTTGGGGGCATACGAGCAGTACTTC CASSFLGAYEQYF NA NA TRBJ2-7 TRBV7-2
TGTGCCAGCAGTTCTTCCGACAGTTCTGGAAACACCATATATTTT CASSSSDSSGNTIYF NA NA TRBJ1-3 TRBV28
TGCGCCAGCAGTTTAGCCGGGACAGGGCCTGGAAACACCATATATTTT CASSLAGTGPGNTIYF NA TRBD1 TRBJ1-3 TRBV10-2
TGTGCCAGCAGTGGCAGGACAGGGGAGATGTCCGGGGAAAACATTCAGTACTTC CASSGRTGEMSGENIQYF NA TRBD1 TRBJ2-4 TRBV6-1
TGTGCCAGCAGCTTATCGGCGGGAGGAGATACGCAGTATTTT CASSLSAGGDTQYF NA TRBD2 TRBJ2-3 TRBV7-2
TGTGCCAGCAGCTCTCCCGGGACTAGGCGTTCCAATGAGCAGTTCTTC CASSSPGTRRSNEQFF NA TRBD2 TRBJ2-1 TRBV28
TGCGCCAGCAGCTTGGCCCCAGCGGGATTATACGAGCAGTACTTC CASSLAPAGLYEQYF NA TRBD2 TRBJ2-7 TRBV5-1
TGTGCCAGTAGTAGGGCAATCTCTGGAAACACCATATATTTT CASSRAISGNTIYF NA NA TRBJ1-3 TRBV19
TGTGCCAGCAGCCGATCCGGGACGAGGGGGAGTCAGCCCCAGCATTTT CASSRSGTRGSQPQHF NA NA TRBJ1-5 TRBV3-1/TRBV3-2
TGTGCCAGCAGCTACTCTGGTGAAAAACTGTTTTTT CASSYSGEKLFF NA NA TRBJ1-4 TRBV14
TGTGCCAGCAGCTTATATGGGAGTGGCGGCTACACCTTC CASSLYGSGGYTF NA NA TRBJ1-2 TRBV7-2
TGTGCCAGCAGCTTAGGGCGACTAGCGGCCGGGTTCCAGTACTTC CASSLGRLAAGFQYF NA TRBD2 TRBJ2-5 TRBV7-2
TGTGCCAGCAGCTTAAGGGACAGGGATTTCTACGAGCAGTACTTC CASSLRDRDFYEQYF NA TRBD1 TRBJ2-7 TRBV7-2